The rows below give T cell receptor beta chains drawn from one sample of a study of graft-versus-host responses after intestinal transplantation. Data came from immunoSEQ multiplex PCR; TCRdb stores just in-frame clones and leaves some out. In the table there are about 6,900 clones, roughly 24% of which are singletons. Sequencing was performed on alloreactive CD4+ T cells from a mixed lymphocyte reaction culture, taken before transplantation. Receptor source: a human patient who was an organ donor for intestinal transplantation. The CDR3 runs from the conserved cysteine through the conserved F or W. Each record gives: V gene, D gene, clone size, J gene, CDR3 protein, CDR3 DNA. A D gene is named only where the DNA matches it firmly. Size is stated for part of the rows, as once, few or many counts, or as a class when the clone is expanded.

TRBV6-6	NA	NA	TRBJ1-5	CASSYSVNQPQHF	TGTGCCAGCAGTTACTCGGTCAATCAGCCCCAGCATTTT
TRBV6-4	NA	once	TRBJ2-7	CASSGEQYF	TGTGCCAGCAGTGGGGAGCAGTACTTC
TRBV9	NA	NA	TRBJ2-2	CASSPGSYTGELFF	TGTGCCAGCAGCCCGGGTTCGTATACCGGGGAGCTGTTTTTT
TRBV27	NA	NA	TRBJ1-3	CASSPGAGLSSGNTIYF	TGTGCCAGCAGTCCAGGAGCCGGCCTAAGCTCTGGAAACACCATATATTTT
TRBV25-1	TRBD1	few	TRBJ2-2	CASRPTGSPGELFF	TGTGCCAGCAGACCGACAGGGTCCCCCGGGGAGCTGTTTTTT
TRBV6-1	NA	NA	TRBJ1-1	CATRRQVQNTEAFF	TGTGCCACCAGAAGACAAGTTCAGAACACTGAAGCTTTCTTT
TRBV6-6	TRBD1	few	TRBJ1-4	CASSYFRQGNEKLFF	TGTGCCAGCAGTTACTTCCGACAGGGTAATGAAAAACTGTTTTTT
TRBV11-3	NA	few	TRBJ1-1	CASSLGRGEAFF	TGTGCCAGCAGCCTAGGACGGGGGGAAGCTTTCTTT
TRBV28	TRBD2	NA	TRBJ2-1	CASSLAGGYNEQFF	TGTGCCAGCAGTTTAGCGGGAGGGTACAATGAGCAGTTCTTC
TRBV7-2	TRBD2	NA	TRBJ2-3	CASSFLAGGADTQYF	TGTGCCAGCAGCTTCCTAGCGGGAGGAGCAGATACGCAGTATTTT
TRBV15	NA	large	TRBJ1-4	CATSRVGGIPNEKLFF	TGTGCCACCAGCAGAGTGGGGGGGATACCTAATGAAAAACTGTTTTTT
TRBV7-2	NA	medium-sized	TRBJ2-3	CASSPRQGTDTQYF	TGTGCCAGCAGCCCTAGACAGGGCACAGATACGCAGTATTTT
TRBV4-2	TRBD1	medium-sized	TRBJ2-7	CASSQVYTGQVYEQYF	TGTGCCAGCAGCCAAGTTTATACGGGACAGGTCTACGAGCAGTACTTC
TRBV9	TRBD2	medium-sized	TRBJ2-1	CASSVGGLAANEQFF	TGTGCCAGCAGCGTAGGGGGACTAGCGGCCAATGAGCAGTTCTTC
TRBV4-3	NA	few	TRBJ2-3	CASSQVLRVDTQYF	TGCGCCAGCAGCCAAGTTCTCAGGGTTGATACGCAGTATTTT
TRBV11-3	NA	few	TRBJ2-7	CASSLPWVRQYF	TGTGCCAGCAGCTTGCCTTGGGTGCGGCAGTACTTC
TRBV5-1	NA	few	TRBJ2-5	CASSIQETQYF	TGCGCCAGCAGCATCCAAGAGACCCAGTACTTC
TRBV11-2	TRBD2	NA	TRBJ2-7	CASSSIVAGQYF	TGTGCCAGCAGCTCGATAGTAGCGGGGCAGTACTTC
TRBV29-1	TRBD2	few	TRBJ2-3	CSPRLAEPSTYTQYF	TGCAGCCCAAGGCTAGCGGAACCGAGCACATATACGCAGTATTTT
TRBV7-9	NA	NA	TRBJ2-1	CASSSIPTGGGSAGQFF	TGTGCCAGCAGCTCGATACCGACAGGTGGAGGATCGGCGGGGCAGTTCTTC
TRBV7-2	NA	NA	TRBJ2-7	CASSSSQALGVYEQYF	TGTGCCAGCAGCTCATCCCAGGCCCTCGGGGTATACGAGCAGTACTTC
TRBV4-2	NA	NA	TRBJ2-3	CASSQVGLVSSTDTQYF	TGTGCCAGCAGCCAAGTGGGGCTAGTTTCTTCCACAGATACGCAGTATTTT
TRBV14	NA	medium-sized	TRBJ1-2	CASSQVGGNYGYTF	TGTGCCAGCAGCCAAGTAGGCGGTAACTATGGCTACACCTTC
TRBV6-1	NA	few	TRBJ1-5	CASSEGILNQPQHF	TGTGCCAGCAGTGAGGGGATCCTCAATCAGCCCCAGCATTTT
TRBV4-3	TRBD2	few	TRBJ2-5	CASSQDWLAGSETQYF	TGCGCCAGCAGCCAAGATTGGCTAGCGGGATCCGAGACCCAGTACTTC
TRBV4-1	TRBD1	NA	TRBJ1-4	CASSQGTGISSEKLFF	TGCGCCAGCAGCCAGGGGACAGGGATCAGTAGTGAAAAACTGTTTTTT
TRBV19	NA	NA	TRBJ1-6	CASSKDGTRNSPLHF	TGTGCCAGTAGTAAAGATGGGACACGAAATTCACCCCTCCACTTT
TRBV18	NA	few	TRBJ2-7	CASSPPPGRYEQYF	TGTGCCAGCTCACCACCCCCAGGAAGATACGAGCAGTACTTC
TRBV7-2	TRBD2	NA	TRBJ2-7	CASSSIVAGQYF	TGTGCCAGCAGCTCGATAGTAGCGGGGCAGTACTTC
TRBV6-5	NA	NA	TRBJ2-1	CASRARLLGPDEQFF	TGTGCCAGCAGGGCCCGACTATTAGGCCCCGATGAGCAGTTCTTC
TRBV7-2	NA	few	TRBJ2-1	CASSLGEINEQFF	TGTGCCAGCAGCTTAGGGGAGATAAATGAGCAGTTCTTC
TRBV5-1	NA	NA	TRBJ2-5	CASSGDFLTQYF	TGCGCCAGCAGTGGGGATTTCTTGACCCAGTACTTC
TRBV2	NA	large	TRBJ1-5	CASSDRQVVQPQHF	TGTGCCAGCAGCGATAGACAGGTGGTTCAGCCCCAGCATTTT
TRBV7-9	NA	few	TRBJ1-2	CASSLANYGYTF	TGTGCCAGCAGCTTAGCTAACTATGGCTACACCTTC
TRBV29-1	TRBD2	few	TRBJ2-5	CSVEGISGRGETQYF	TGCAGCGTTGAAGGGATTAGCGGGAGAGGAGAGACCCAGTACTTC
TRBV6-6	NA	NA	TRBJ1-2	CASSYWGGGGYTF	TGTGCCAGCAGTTACTGGGGAGGGGGTGGCTACACCTTC
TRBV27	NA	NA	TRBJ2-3	CASSRKRAMLTYTQYF	TGTGCCAGCAGTAGGAAGAGGGCCATGCTAACTTATACGCAGTATTTT
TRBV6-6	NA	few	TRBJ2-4	CASTDWTKNIQYF	TGTGCCAGCACGGACTGGACCAAAAACATTCAGTACTTC
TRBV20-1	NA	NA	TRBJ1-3	CSEGGNTIYF	TGCAGTGAGGGGGGAAACACCATATATTTT
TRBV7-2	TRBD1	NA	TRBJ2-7	CASSSRGQGIDEQYF	TGTGCCAGCAGCTCTAGGGGACAGGGGATAGACGAGCAGTACTTC
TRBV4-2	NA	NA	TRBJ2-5	CTSSQVGRQETQYF	TGTACCAGCAGCCAGGTGGGACGCCAAGAGACCCAGTACTTC
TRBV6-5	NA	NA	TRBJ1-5	CASSNPWDQPQHF	TGTGCCAGCAGTAACCCTTGGGATCAGCCCCAGCATTTT